The entry below describes one T cell receptor (beta chain). What it binds is not known. This sample was taken from a study of beta chain features in type 1 diabetes. The CDR3 runs 14 residues. Germline values: CDR1 KGHSH, CDR2 LQKENI. Trimming took 6 bases from V and 2 from J; bases not matched to a gene: 4. Sorted CD4+ subsets: naive, central memory, regulatory, stem cell-like memory (CD45RO/CCR7/CD25/CD127/CD95/CD27 panel). Sequenced material consisted of expressed TCRB transcripts (all of the isolated RNA was reverse transcribed). Sequencing used immunoSEQ multiplex PCR; TCRdb keeps in-frame clones, though not all of them. The sample has fewer than 900,000 clones; roughly 15% are singletons. Study-wide findings and caveats: People with Type 1 diabetes carried modestly yet significantly shorter TCRB CDR3s in all four CD4+ subsets. TCRB rearrangement may or may not be influenced by HLA type; here this remained unresolved.

The TCR originated in a woman aged 18 to 35 in good health. This chain joins TRBV18 and TRBJ1-5; 7 bases align to TRBD1. Sequenced sample: naive CD4+ T cells from blood. The CDR3 is CASSHDRGNQPQHF. CDR3 coding DNA: TGTGCCAGCTCCCACGACAGGGGCAATCAGCCCCAGCATTTT.